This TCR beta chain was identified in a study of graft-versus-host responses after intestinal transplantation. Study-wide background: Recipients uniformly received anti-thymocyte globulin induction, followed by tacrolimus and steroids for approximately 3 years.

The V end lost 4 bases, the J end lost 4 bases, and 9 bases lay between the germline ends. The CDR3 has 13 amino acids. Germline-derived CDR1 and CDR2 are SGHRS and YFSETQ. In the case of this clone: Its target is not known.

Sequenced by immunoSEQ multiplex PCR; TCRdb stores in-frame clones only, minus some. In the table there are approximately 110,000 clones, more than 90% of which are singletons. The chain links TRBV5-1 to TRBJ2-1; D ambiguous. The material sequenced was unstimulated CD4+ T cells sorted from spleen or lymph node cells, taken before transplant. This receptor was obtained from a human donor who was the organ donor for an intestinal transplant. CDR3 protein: CASSVDSYNEQFF. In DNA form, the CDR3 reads TGCGCCAGCAGCGTCGACTCGTACAATGAGCAGTTCTTC.